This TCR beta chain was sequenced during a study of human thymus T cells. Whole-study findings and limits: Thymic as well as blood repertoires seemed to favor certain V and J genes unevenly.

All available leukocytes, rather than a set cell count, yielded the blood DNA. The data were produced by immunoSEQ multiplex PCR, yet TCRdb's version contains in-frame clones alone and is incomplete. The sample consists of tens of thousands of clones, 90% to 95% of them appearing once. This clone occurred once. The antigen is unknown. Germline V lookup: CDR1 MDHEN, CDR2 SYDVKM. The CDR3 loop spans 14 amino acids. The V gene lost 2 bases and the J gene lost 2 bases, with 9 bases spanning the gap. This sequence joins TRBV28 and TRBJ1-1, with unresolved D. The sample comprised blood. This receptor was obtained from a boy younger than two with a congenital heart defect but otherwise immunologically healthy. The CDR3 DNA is TGTGCCAGCAGTTTACCGGGAGTCAACACTGAAGCTTTCTTT. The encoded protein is CASSLPGVNTEAFF.